A single sample gave rise to the 13 T cell receptor beta chains below, sequenced in a study of CD8 T cells in ankylosing spondylitis. One entry per CDR3 protein results from TCRdb running MiXCR on the 5' RACE reads. The table shows some 140,000 distinct CDR3 sequences, with approximately 8.4% occurring only once. The specimen was synovial fluid, either unsorted or a sorted T cell fraction (not recorded which). These TCRs come from a male donor with ankylosing spondylitis.

This clonotype has just a few counts. The rearrangement joins TRBV7-2 to TRBJ2-1; D gene uncertain. The CDR3 covers 15 residues. Trimming left V 5 bases short and J 9 bases short, with 20 bases between. The germline V gene has CDR1 SGHTA and CDR2 FQGNSA. For the CDR3, the DNA is TGTGCCAGCAGCGGGCTTAGCTCGAGTGGCGGTGAGCAGTTCTTC. It specifies CASSGLSSSGGEQFF.

The chain carries TRBV25-1 and TRBJ1-2; tentative D call: TRBD1 (5 bases). The length of the CDR3 is 12 residues. V lost 2 bases and J lost 4, with 5 bases in between. Germline V gene data show CDR1 as MGHDK and CDR2 as SYGVNS. The CDR3 DNA is TGTGCCAGCAGTGAAGACAGCTATGGCTACACCTTC. Translated, it gives CASSEDSYGYTF.

This clonotype has a handful of counts. The CDR3, as DNA: TGTGCCAGTAGGGCCCCGACGGGGTACACCGGGGAGCTGTTTTTT. It yields the protein CASRAPTGYTGELFF. The chain links TRBV19 to TRBJ2-2; tentative D call: TRBD2 (5 bases). The V gene lost 6 bases and the J gene lost 3 bases, with 14 bases spanning the gap. The CDR3 extends over 15 amino acids. Germline V gene data show CDR1 as LNHDA and CDR2 as SQIVND (reference sequence).

The chain is built from TRBV10-3 and TRBJ1-5; D remains unclear. The V gene's germline CDR1 is ENHRY and CDR2 SYGVKD. Trimming stripped 10 bases from V and 3 bases from J, with 16 bases between. This CDR3 comprises 14 residues. CDR3 loop: CATKAPEDNQPQHF. The CDR3 nucleotides read TGTGCCACAAAGGCCCCCGAGGACAATCAGCCCCAGCATTTT.

The chain joins TRBV5-1 to TRBJ1-2, with 9 nucleotides matching TRBD1. J was trimmed by 3 bases and V by 0 bases; bases with no gene match: 0. Germline assignment: CDR1 SGHRS and CDR2 YFSETQ. The CDR3 has 14 amino acids. The chain's CDR3 is CASSLGDRDYGYTF. The DNA of the CDR3 is TGCGCCAGCAGCTTGGGGGACAGGGACTATGGCTACACCTTC.

This clonotype occurred many times. The J gene is TRBJ2-3, the V gene TRBV7-9; D gene unclear. Per germline, CDR1 SEHNR and CDR2 FQNEAQ (reference sequence). This CDR3 region has 15 residues. V was trimmed by 6 bases and J by 2 bases, leaving 15 bases between them. The CDR3 is CASSRASTFTDTQYF. Written as DNA, the CDR3 is TGTGCCAGCAGTCGCGCTTCAACTTTCACAGATACGCAGTATTTT.

This clonotype was picked up a small number of times. This chain connects TRBV7-9 to TRBJ1-2, with D possibly matching TRBD1 (6 bases). Germline V CDR1 and CDR2: SEHNR, FQNEAQ (reference sequence). The CDR3 has 13 amino acids. V was pared by 3 bases and J by 5 bases, with 10 bases between. CDR3 amino acids: CASSLGTTYGYTF. The CDR3 region has the DNA TGTGCCAGCAGCTTGGGGACAACTTATGGCTACACCTTC.

This clonotype was detected ten times or more. The chain is built from TRBV10-3 and TRBJ2-3, with D uncertain. V gave up 6 bases and J gave up 1 base, with 2 bases separating them. Germline CDR1 reads ENHRY; CDR2 reads SYGVKD. The CDR3 extends over 11 amino acids. The CDR3 DNA follows: TGTGCCATCAGGGGCACAGATACGCAGTATTTT. As protein: CAIRGTDTQYF.

This clonotype appeared many times. The rearrangement uses TRBV7-2 and TRBJ2-1; 7 bases align to TRBD2. Germline lookup yields CDR1 SGHTA and CDR2 FQGNSA. V lost 7 bases and J lost 4; bases outside the gene matches: 10. The CDR3 has 15 residues. The CDR3 coding sequence is TGTGCCAGCACCCTCTTGGGGGGGGGTTACAATGAGCAGTTCTTC. Protein: CASTLLGGGYNEQFF. Looking up the rest from reference TRBV7-2 and TRBJ2-1 gives the full variable domain: GAGVSQSPSNKVTEKGKDVELRCDPISGHTALYWYRQSLGQGLEFLIYFQGNSAPDKSGLPSDRFSAERTGGSVSTLTIQRTQQEDSAVYLCASTLLGGGYNEQFFGPGTRLTVL.

The chain carries TRBV15 and TRBJ2-5; 12 bases map to TRBD2. Germline V CDR1 and CDR2: LNHNV, YYDKDF (reference sequence). Trimming at V came to 1 base and at J to 4 bases, leaving 7 bases not matched to a gene. The CDR3 runs to 17 residues. The CDR3 region is CATSRGPLAGGRETQYF. DNA of the CDR3: TGTGCCACCAGCAGAGGCCCACTAGCGGGAGGACGAGAGACCCAGTACTTC.

This clonotype has just a few counts. The V and J genes are TRBV7-2 and TRBJ2-2; 11 bases are a match to TRBD2. CDR3 length equals 15 residues. The ends lost 4 bases at V and 4 bases at J; junction bases unmatched: 2. Germline V gene lookup returns CDR1 SGHTA and CDR2 FQGNSA. CDR3 sequence reads: CASSSTSGTTGELFF. The CDR3 coding sequence is TGTGCCAGCAGCTCGACTAGCGGGACCACCGGGGAGCTGTTTTTT. Full variable domain (rest looked up from reference TRBV7-2 and TRBJ2-2): GAGVSQSPSNKVTEKGKDVELRCDPISGHTALYWYRQSLGQGLEFLIYFQGNSAPDKSGLPSDRFSAERTGGSVSTLTIQRTQQEDSAVYLCASSSTSGTTGELFFGEGSRLTVL.

The table lists this clonotype with many counts. The V and J genes are TRBV7-9 and TRBJ1-5; no clear D gene. The CDR3 contains 14 residues. Germline lookup yields CDR1 SEHNR and CDR2 FQNEAQ (reference sequence). The V end lost 4 bases, the J end lost 5 bases, and 12 bases lay between the germline ends. The DNA for the CDR3 is TGTGCCAGCAGCTCCGACAACGGGTATCAGCCCCAGCATTTT. Its translation: CASSSDNGYQPQHF. The full variable domain, its missing parts supplied by reference TRBV7-9 and TRBJ1-5, is DTGVSQNPRHKITKRGQNVTFRCDPISEHNRLYWYRQTLGQGPEFLTYFQNEAQLEKSRLLSDRFSAERPKGSFSTLEIQRTEQGDSAMYLCASSSDNGYQPQHFGDGTRLSIL.

This clonotype was counted at least ten times. This chain uses TRBV7-2 with TRBJ1-2; D gene ambiguous. Between the trimmed V and J ends, which lost 0 bases and 8 bases, there was a span of 13 bases. CDR3 size: 14 residues. Germline V gene lookup returns CDR1 SGHTA and CDR2 FQGNSA. The CDR3 loop reads CASSLALVAKGYTF. CDR3 DNA: TGTGCCAGCAGCTTAGCGCTGGTGGCTAAGGGCTACACCTTC.